Reported below is one T cell receptor (beta chain). In the original processing: Reference gene primer amplification yielded estimated nucleated cell counts. Assay used: immunoSEQ multiplex PCR; TCRdb lists only in-frame clones, some missing. V, J and clone size are taken as reported in that table, and D and trimming were inferred from the DNA itself. The sample shows 19,000 or so clones, around 89% of them seen only once. The sample belongs to a study of blood T cell repertoires in COVID-19. This CDR3 region has 13 residues. Germline V gene data show CDR1 as SGHDN and CDR2 as FVKESK. The V and J ends lost 3 bases and 9 bases respectively, with 12 bases between them.

This sequence joins TRBV14 and TRBJ2-1; no reliable D call. The receptor comes from a man between 65 and 85 years old with active COVID-19. Sequenced input: peripheral blood. The CDR3 DNA follows: TGTGCCAGCAGCCAGCCTTCAGGTGGTGAGCAGTTCTTC. This gives the protein CASSQPSGGEQFF.